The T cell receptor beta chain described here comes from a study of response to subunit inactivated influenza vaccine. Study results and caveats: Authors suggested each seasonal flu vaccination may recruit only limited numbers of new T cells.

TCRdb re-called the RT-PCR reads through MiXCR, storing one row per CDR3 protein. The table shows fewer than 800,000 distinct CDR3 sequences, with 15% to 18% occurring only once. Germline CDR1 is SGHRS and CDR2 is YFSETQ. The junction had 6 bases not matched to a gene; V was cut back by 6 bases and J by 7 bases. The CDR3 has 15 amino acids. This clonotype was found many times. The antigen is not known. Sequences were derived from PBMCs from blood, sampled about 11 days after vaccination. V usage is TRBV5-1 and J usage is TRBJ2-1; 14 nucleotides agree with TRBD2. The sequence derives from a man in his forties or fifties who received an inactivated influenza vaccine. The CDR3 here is CASTRGLAGGNEQFF. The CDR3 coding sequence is TGCGCCAGCACCCGAGGACTAGCGGGGGGAAATGAGCAGTTCTTC.